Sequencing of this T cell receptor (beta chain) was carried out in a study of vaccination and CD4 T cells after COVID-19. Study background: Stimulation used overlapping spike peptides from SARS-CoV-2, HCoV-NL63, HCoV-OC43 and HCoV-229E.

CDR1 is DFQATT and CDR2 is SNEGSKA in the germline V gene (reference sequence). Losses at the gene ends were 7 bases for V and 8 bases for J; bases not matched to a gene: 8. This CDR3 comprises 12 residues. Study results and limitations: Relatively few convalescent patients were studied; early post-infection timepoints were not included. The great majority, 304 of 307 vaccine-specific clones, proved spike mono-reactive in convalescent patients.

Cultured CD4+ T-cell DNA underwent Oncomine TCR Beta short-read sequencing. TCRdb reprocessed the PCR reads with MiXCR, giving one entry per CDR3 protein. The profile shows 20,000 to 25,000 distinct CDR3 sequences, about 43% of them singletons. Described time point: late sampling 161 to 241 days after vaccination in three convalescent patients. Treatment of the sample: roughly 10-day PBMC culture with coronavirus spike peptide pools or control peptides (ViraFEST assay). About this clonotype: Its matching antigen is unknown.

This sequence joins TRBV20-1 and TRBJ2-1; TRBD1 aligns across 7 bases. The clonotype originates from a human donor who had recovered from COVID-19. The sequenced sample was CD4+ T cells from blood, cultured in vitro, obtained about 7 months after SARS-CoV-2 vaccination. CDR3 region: CSVRQGIYEQFF. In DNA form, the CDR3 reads TGCAGTGTGAGACAGGGAATCTATGAGCAGTTCTTC.